These 15 T cell receptor beta chains originate from one sample sequenced in a study of PD-1 blockade in classical Hodgkin lymphoma. Assay: immunoSEQ multiplex PCR; the TCRdb copy retains only in-frame clones and omits some. This table holds about 20,000 clones, approximately 80% found once. Indicated time point: cycle 4 day 1 (C4D1), after 5 to 7 weeks of nivolumab. Every patient was affected by relapse after autologous stem cell transplantation, while exposure to brentuximab vedotin was not uniform. Magnetic depletion of non-target cells from thawed PBMCs yielded purified CD8+ T cells. Material: CD8+ T cells from blood, obtained before the fourth cycle of nivolumab. All receptors come from a human donor with classical Hodgkin lymphoma.

The chain joins TRBV2 to TRBJ1-2; D is undetermined. There are 13 residues in the CDR3. Germline V gene data show CDR1 as SNHLY and CDR2 as FYNNEI. Trimming stripped 6 bases from V and 4 bases from J, with 12 bases between. The CDR3 nucleotides read TGTGCCAGCAGCTCAACTCCAGTCTATGGCTACACCTTC. Amino acids: CASSSTPVYGYTF.

The chain combines TRBV11-2 with TRBJ2-5; D is uncertain. The J call is uncertain, as TRBJ2-7 better fits the DNA end. The CDR3 has 14 amino acids. The germline CDR1 and CDR2 sequences are SGHAT and FQNNGV. CDR3 region: CASSSDILPYEQYF. In nucleotides, the CDR3 is TGTGCCAGCAGCTCTGACATATTACCCTACGAGCAGTACTTC.

V and J are TRBV29-1 and TRBJ2-3, with 7 bases identical to TRBD2. The CDR3 extends over 14 amino acids. V was clipped by 4 bases and J by 6 bases; unmatched bases: 10. CDR1 is SQVTM, CDR2 ANQGSEA, per germline. As DNA, the CDR3 is TGCAGCGTTGTCTGGGGGGGGGATCTGGATACGCAGTATTTT. Its translation is CSVVWGGDLDTQYF.

The gene calls are TRBV27 and TRBJ2-7; 10 nucleotides align to TRBD1. Per germline, CDR1 MNHEY and CDR2 SMNVEV (reference sequence). Trimming took 10 bases from V and 3 from J; bases not matched to a gene: 3. The CDR3 is 12 amino acids. This CDR3 is CAKGQGDYEQYF. CDR3 nucleotides: TGTGCCAAAGGACAGGGGGACTACGAGCAGTACTTC.

The table lists this clone with a few counts. The chain employs TRBV30 and TRBJ2-5; D is unresolved. Per the germline V gene, CDR1 is GTSNPN and CDR2 is SVGIG (reference sequence). V was shortened by 4 bases and J by 4 bases, with 10 bases between the two germline ends. The CDR3 length is 12 residues. CDR3 DNA: TGTGCCTGGATTCCAAACGGAGAGACCCAGTACTTC. The encoded protein is CAWIPNGETQYF.

The chain joins TRBV2 to TRBJ1-1; weak D call: TRBD1 (5 bases). V lost 6 bases and J 8 bases, leaving 10 bases between the germline ends. This CDR3 has 11 residues. Germline-derived CDR1 and CDR2 are SNHLY and FYNNEI. The CDR3, as DNA: TGTGCCAGCAGGGGGGTCACCGAAGCTTTCTTT. This encodes CASRGVTEAFF.

The V and J genes are TRBV9 and TRBJ1-6; D gene uncertain. Trimming stripped 3 bases from V and 5 bases from J, with 18 bases between. The CDR3 has 17 residues. In germline, CDR1 is SGDLS, CDR2 YYNGEE. DNA of the CDR3: TGTGCCAGCAGCGACGATGAATTCGCTCCGAATAATTCACCCCTCCACTTT. It encodes CASSDDEFAPNNSPLHF.

This rearrangement joins TRBV7-2 to TRBJ2-7; D ambiguous. CDR1 is SGHTA, CDR2 FQGNSA, per germline. The CDR3 covers 15 residues. Trimming removed 1 base at V and 6 bases at J, with 16 bases between. CDR3 in amino acids: CASSLDFFWAGEQYF. The CDR3 nucleotides read TGTGCCAGCAGCTTAGATTTTTTCTGGGCAGGCGAGCAGTACTTC.

The chain uses TRBV19 and TRBJ1-1; D is perhaps TRBD1 (5 bases). Germline-derived CDR1 and CDR2 are LNHDA and SQIVND (reference sequence). The germline V and J ends were trimmed by 3 bases and 7 bases, with 15 bases remaining between them. CDR3 length: 14 amino acids. Here the CDR3 reads CASSIQGVTVEAFF. The DNA of the CDR3 is TGTGCCAGTAGTATCCAGGGCGTGACAGTTGAAGCTTTCTTT.

The chain has TRBV25-1 and TRBJ2-7; D is possibly TRBD1 (5 bases). The CDR3 has 14 amino acids. Per the germline V gene, CDR1 is MGHDK and CDR2 is SYGVNS. Between the trimmed V and J ends, which lost 1 base and 6 bases, there was a span of 13 bases. The CDR3 loop is CASSEFQGRSEQYF. The CDR3 coding sequence is TGTGCCAGCAGTGAATTCCAGGGAAGGAGCGAGCAGTACTTC.

The chain couples TRBV29-1 to TRBJ2-1, with D perhaps being TRBD1 or TRBD2 (6 bases each). CDR1 and CDR2 (germline): SQVTM, ANQGSEA. The V end was cut by 2 bases, the J end by 1 base, with 15 bases between. The CDR3 is 16 residues long. This chain's CDR3 is CSVEPTLGGSYNEQFF. CDR3 DNA: TGCAGCGTTGAACCGACATTAGGGGGGTCCTACAATGAGCAGTTCTTC.

The rearrangement joins TRBV29-1 to TRBJ2-7; D call uncertain. Germline V gene data show CDR1 as SQVTM and CDR2 as ANQGSEA. Trimming stripped 3 bases from V and 1 base from J, with 4 bases between. The CDR3 consists of 11 residues. In nucleotides, the CDR3 is TGCAGCGTTGAGGGATCCTACGAGCAGTACTTC. Translating gives CSVEGSYEQYF.

Comments on this clone: At the DNA level, this CDR3 is encoded by other sequences in the same sample as well. The chain recombines TRBV4-3 with TRBJ2-7, with 9 bases that match TRBD1. Trimming took 3 bases from V and 4 from J; bases not matched to a gene: 4. Germline CDR1 is LGHNA and CDR2 is YSLEER. The CDR3 totals 14 residues. CDR3 sequence (DNA): TGCGCCAGCAGCCAGGGACAGGGTAGTTACGAGCAGTACTTC. This codes for CASSQGQGSYEQYF.

The chain employs TRBV27 and TRBJ2-2, with unresolved D. The CDR3 has 15 amino acids. Germline CDR1 reads MNHEY; CDR2 reads SMNVEV (reference sequence). Trimming cost V 2 bases and J 0 bases, with 7 bases left between them. The CDR3 DNA reads as TGTGCCAGCAGTTTAATCGGGCCGAACACCGGGGAGCTGTTTTTT. Its translation: CASSLIGPNTGELFF.

This chain connects TRBV4-1 to TRBJ1-5, with 9 bases fitting TRBD1. This CDR3 has 14 residues. Germline CDR1 and CDR2: MGHRA and YSYEKL. J lost 5 bases, V lost 1 base, and 0 bases had no gene match. The CDR3 DNA follows: TGCGCCAGCAGCCAAGGACAGGGGGATCAGCCCCAGCATTTT. Translation: CASSQGQGDQPQHF.